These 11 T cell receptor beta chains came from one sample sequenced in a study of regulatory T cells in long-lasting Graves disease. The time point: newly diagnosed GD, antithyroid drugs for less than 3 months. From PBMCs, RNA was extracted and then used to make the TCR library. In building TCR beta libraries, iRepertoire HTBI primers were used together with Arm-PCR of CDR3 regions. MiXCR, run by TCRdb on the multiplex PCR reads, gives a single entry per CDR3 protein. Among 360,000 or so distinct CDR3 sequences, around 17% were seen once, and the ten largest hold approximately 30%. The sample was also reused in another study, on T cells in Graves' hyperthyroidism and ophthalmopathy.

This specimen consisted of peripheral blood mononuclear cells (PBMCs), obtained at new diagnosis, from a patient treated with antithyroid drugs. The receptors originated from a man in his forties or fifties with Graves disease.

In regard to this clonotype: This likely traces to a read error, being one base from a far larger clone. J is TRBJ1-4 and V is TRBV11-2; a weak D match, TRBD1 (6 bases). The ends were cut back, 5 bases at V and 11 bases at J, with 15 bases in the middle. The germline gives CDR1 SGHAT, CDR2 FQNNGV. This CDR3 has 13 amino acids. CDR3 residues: CASSPQEGDKLFF. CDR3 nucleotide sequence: TGTGCCAGCAGCCCCCAGGAGGGGGATAAACTGTTTTTT.

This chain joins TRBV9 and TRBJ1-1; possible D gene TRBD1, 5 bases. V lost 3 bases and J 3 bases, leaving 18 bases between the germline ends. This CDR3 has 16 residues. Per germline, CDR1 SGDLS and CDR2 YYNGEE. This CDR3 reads CASSGNLLAGHTEAFF. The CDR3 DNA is TGTGCCAGCAGCGGAAATTTGCTAGCGGGGCACACTGAAGCTTTCTTT.

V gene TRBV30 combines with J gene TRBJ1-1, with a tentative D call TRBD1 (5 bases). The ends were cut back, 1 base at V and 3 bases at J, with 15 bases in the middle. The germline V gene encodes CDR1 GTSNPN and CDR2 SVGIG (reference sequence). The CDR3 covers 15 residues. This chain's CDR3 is CAWSAKAGGDTEAFF. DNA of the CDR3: TGTGCCTGGAGTGCCAAAGCCGGGGGGGACACTGAAGCTTTCTTT.

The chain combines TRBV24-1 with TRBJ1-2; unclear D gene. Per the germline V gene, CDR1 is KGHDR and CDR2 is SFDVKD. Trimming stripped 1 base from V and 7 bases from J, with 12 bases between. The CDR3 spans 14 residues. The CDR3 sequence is CATSDFREERGYTF. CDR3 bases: TGTGCCACCAGTGATTTCCGGGAAGAGCGTGGCTACACCTTC.

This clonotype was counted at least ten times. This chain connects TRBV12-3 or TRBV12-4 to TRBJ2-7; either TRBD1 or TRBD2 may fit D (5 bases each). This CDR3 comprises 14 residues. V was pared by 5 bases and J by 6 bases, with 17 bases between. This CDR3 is CASSRRTSSAEQYF. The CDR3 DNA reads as TGTGCCAGCAGTCGGAGGACAAGTTCGGCCGAGCAGTACTTC.

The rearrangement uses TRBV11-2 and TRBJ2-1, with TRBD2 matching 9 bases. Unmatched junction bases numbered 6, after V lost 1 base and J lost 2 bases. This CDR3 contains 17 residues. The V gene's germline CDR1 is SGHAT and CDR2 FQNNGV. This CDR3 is CASSLVYAGGPYNEQFF. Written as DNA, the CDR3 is TGTGCCAGCAGCTTAGTATACGCGGGAGGGCCCTACAATGAGCAGTTCTTC.

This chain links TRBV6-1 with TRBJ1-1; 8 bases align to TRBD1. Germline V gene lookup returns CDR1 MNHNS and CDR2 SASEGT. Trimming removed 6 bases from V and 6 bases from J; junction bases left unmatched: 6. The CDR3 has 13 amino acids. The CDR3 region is CASRADRVSEAFF. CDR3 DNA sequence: TGTGCCAGCAGGGCGGACAGGGTTTCTGAAGCTTTCTTT.

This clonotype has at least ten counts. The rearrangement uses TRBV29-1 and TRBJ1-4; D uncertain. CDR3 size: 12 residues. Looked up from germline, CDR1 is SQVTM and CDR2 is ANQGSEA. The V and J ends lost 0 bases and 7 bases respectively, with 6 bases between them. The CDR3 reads CSVEDGFEKLFF. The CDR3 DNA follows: TGCAGCGTTGAAGATGGGTTTGAAAAACTGTTTTTT.

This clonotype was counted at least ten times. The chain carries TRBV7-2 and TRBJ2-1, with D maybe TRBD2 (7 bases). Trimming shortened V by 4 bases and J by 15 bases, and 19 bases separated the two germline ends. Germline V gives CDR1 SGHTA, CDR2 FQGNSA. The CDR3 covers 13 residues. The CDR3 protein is CASSSLEGGPAFF. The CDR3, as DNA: TGTGCCAGCAGCTCCCTGGAGGGGGGGCCTGCGTTCTTC.

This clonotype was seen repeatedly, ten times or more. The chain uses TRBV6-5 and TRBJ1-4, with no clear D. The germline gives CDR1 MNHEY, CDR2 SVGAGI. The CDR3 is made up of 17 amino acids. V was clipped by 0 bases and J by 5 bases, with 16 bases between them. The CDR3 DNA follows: TGTGCCAGCAGTTACTCGATTTCGGCAGCCTCGAATGAAAAACTGTTTTTT. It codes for CASSYSISAASNEKLFF.

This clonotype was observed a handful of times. CDR3 sequence: CSAHGRGQETQYF. CDR3 DNA: TGCAGTGCCCACGGCAGGGGCCAAGAGACCCAGTACTTC. The chain joins TRBV20-1 to TRBJ2-5; TRBD1 might be the D (6 bases). The germline V and J ends were trimmed by 6 bases and 1 base, with 12 bases remaining between them. Per the germline V gene, CDR1 is DFQATT and CDR2 is SNEGSKA (reference sequence). The CDR3 contains 13 residues.